This T cell receptor beta chain was recovered during a study of CD8+ T cells in alopecia areata. Whole-study results and caveats: Across lesional scalp, and particularly alopecia totalis/universalis, clonality surpassed that of normal scalp. TCR sharing was clearer in mice than between patients, perhaps partly owing to patient HLA diversity.

Deletions cut 0 bases from V and 4 bases from J, with 11 bases between. CDR3 size: 15 residues. Germline CDR1 FNHDT, CDR2 SITEND (reference sequence). This clone has a handful of counts. Its antigen is not known. The genes and germline here are from mouse. The read terminates 4 residues ahead of where the CDR3 ends, so the germline J gene completes it. A panel of CD4, CD8alpha, NKG2D, NKG2ACE and other markers served to sort pooled cutaneous lymph node cells. In each case, RNA was isolated and then reverse transcribed into cDNA as the sequencing template. TCRdb keeps only in-frame clones here, not all; method: immunoSEQ multiplex PCR. The sample gives 270,000 or so clones, none seen only once, and the top ten clones hold approximately 1.2%.

The sample taken for sequencing was CD4+ T cells sorted from a lymph node. This TCR derives from a C3H/HeJ mouse with alopecia areata. These mice share the MHC haplotype H2-k. The V call is TRBV19, the J call TRBJ2-1, with a tentative D call TRBD1 (6 bases). The CDR3 sequence is CASSIDREGYAEQFF. The CDR3 DNA, read in part, is TGTGCCAGCAGTATAGACAGGGAGGGGTATGCT.